There are many counts of the clone carrying this T cell receptor (beta chain). Axillary draining lymph nodes of breast cancer patients supplied the node samples. The data belong to a study of breast tumors, draining lymph nodes, adjacent tissues. Each CDR3 protein gets one entry after TCRdb re-called the multiplex PCR reads with MiXCR. Of 200,000 or so distinct CDR3 sequences listed, 31% are singletons. This TCR came from a female donor with breast cancer. Some clones in this sample may be carry-over from other donors' samples. Input material: axillary lymph node tissue.

CDR3 residues: CASSTSFGERREKLFF. DNA for the CDR3: TGTGCCAGTAGTACCTCTTTCGGGGAGAGGAGAGAAAAACTGTTTTTT. The genes are TRBV19 and TRBJ1-4; the D is unclear. V lost 4 bases to trimming and J lost 8 bases, with 20 bases between them. The CDR3 sequence is 16 residues long. The germline V gene encodes CDR1 LNHDA and CDR2 SQIVND (reference sequence).